This is a list of T cell receptor beta chains from one sample in a study of T cells after posttransplantation cyclophosphamide. Assay used: immunoSEQ multiplex PCR; TCRdb lists only in-frame clones, some missing. The sample lists around 31,000 clones; 91% were seen once. The source material was naive CD4+ T cells sorted from blood. All receptors derive from a man younger than 40 in good health and a related stem cell transplant donor. Each CDR3 is given with its conserved first and last residue.

j_gene	v_gene	CDR3aa
TRBJ2-5	TRBV5-1	CASSSKETQYF
TRBJ1-2	TRBV2	CASLKDRDYGYTF
TRBJ1-1	TRBV7-6	CASSLVEGANTEAFF
TRBJ2-5	TRBV29-1	CSTTQGLETQYF
TRBJ2-2	TRBV9	CASSVEGGRELFF
TRBJ2-1	TRBV7-6	CASSLLGQFPGGQFF
TRBJ2-3	TRBV28	CASSGRDRGTDTQYF
TRBJ1-2	TRBV6-5	CASSYSGDGYTF
TRBJ2-1	TRBV15	CATSLAGSSYNEQFF
TRBJ2-7	TRBV18	CASSPPGRQGASLFYEQYF
TRBJ1-4	TRBV28	CASSPTGVTNEKLFF
TRBJ1-6	TRBV6-6	CASSYSGAYNSPLHF
TRBJ1-5	TRBV11-2	CASSLVAGFNQPQHF
TRBJ2-7	TRBV6-6	CASSYLLGGRYEQYF
TRBJ2-1	TRBV27	CASSSGLAGVGDEQFF
TRBJ2-6	TRBV4-3	CASSQDAGASSGANVLTF
TRBJ1-2	TRBV19	CASSIRTVNYGYTF
TRBJ2-2	TRBV18	CASSPLEYGGELFF
TRBJ2-7	TRBV6-5	CASSGGRRGEQYF
TRBJ1-5	TRBV10-3	CAISDSNGHQPQHF
TRBJ2-2	TRBV19	CASSIGQTNTGELFF
TRBJ1-4	TRBV7-2	CASSLGRGDEKLFF